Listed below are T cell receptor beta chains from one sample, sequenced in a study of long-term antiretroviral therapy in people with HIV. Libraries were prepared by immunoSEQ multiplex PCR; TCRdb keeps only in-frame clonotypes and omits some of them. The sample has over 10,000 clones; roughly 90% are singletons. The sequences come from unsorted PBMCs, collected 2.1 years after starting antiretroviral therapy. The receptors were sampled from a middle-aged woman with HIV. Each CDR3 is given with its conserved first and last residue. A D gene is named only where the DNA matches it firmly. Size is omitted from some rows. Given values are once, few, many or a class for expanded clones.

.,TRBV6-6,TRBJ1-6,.,TGTGCCAGCAGTTACGGGACCAAGAATTCACCCCTCCACTTT,CASSYGTKNSPLHF
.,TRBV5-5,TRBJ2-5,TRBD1,TGTGCCAGCAGCGGTCGTCAGGGGGTATGGCGAGAGACCCAGTACTTC,CASSGRQGVWRETQYF
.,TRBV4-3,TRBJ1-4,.,TGCGCCAGCAGCCAACCGAATGAAAAACTGTTTTTT,CASSQPNEKLFF
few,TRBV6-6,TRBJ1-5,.,TGTGCCAGCAGTGCCAGGTTTAATCAGCCCCAGCATTTT,CASSARFNQPQHF
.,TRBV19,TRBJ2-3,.,TGTGCCAGTAGTGGGGGGGCAGGGGGAGATACGCAGTATTTT,CASSGGAGGDTQYF
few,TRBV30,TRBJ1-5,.,TGTGCCTGGAGTTCACAGAAAAATCAGCCCCAGCATTTT,CAWSSQKNQPQHF
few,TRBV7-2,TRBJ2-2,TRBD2,TGTGCCAGCAGCCTCAGGACTAGCGGAACGAACACCGGGGAGCTGTTTTTT,CASSLRTSGTNTGELFF
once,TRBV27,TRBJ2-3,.,TGTGCCAGCAGTTTCGGCAGGGAATTCACAGATACGCAGTATTTT,CASSFGREFTDTQYF
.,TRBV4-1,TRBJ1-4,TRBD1,TGCGCCAGCAGCCAAGTTTCGACAGGGTGGGATGAAAAACTGTTTTTT,CASSQVSTGWDEKLFF
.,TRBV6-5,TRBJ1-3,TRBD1,TGTGCCAGCAGTGGACAGGGGGCGGTCGACACCATATATTTT,CASSGQGAVDTIYF
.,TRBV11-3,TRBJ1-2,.,TGTGCCAGCAGCCGAGGGGGGGGCTATGGCTACACCTTC,CASSRGGGYGYTF
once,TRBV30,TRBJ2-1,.,TGTGCCTGGAGTCGCCTCAGCTCCTACAATGAGCAGTTCTTC,CAWSRLSSYNEQFF
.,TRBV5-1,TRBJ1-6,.,TGCGCCAGCAGCTTGGGGCCTGGGGGCTCCTATAATTCACCCCTCCACTTT,CASSLGPGGSYNSPLHF
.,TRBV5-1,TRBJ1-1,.,TGCGCCAGCAGCATCTGGGCAGGTGGGGGGAGGTCTGAAGCTTTCTTT,CASSIWAGGGRSEAFF
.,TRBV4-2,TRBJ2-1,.,TGTGCCAGCAGCTACGGGACCACCTCCAATGAGCAGTTCTTC,CASSYGTTSNEQFF
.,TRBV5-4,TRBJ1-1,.,TGTGCCAGCAACCGACTTGGTGGGGTTACTGGAACTGAAGCTTTCTTT,CASNRLGGVTGTEAFF
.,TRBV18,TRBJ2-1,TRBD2,TGTGCCAGCTCACGGACTAGCGGGGCCCACCGGTCCTACAATGAGCAGTTCTTC,CASSRTSGAHRSYNEQFF
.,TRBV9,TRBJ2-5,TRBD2,TGTGCCAGCAGCGCGGGGGGGGCGGGGCCCCAAGAGACCCAGTACTTC,CASSAGGAGPQETQYF
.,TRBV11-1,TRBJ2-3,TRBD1,TGTGCCAGCAGCGGCCCCGGGACAGCCACAGATACGCAGTATTTT,CASSGPGTATDTQYF
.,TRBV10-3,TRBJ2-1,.,TGTGCCATCAGTGTACAGGGAAATGAGCAGTTCTTC,CAISVQGNEQFF
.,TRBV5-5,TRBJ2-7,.,TGTGCCAGCAGCCAGGGACGGGTTCTCCCCTACGAGCAGTACTTC,CASSQGRVLPYEQYF
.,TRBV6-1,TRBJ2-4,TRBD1,TGTGCCAGCAGTGAGGCCGGGACAGGTAGATGGTACTTC,CASSEAGTGRWYF
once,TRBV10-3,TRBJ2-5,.,TGTGCCATCAGTGAGAGGGCTACCCAAGAGACCCAGTACTTC,CAISERATQETQYF
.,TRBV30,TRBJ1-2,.,TGTGCCTGGAGTGGAGGGGCTGGTATCTATGGCTACACCTTC,CAWSGGAGIYGYTF